This T cell receptor beta chain was found in a study of T cells in Graves' hyperthyroidism and ophthalmopathy. For the diagnoses, clinical symptoms, serum thyroxine and TRAb, thyroid ultrasound and orbital computed tomography were used. Amplification of TCR beta CDR3 regions was performed using RNA transcripts as template. RT-PCR in the first round (using the HTBI primer set) targeted the TCR CDR3. TCRdb re-derived calls from the multiplex PCR reads in MiXCR, one entry per CDR3 protein. The top ten hold under 15% of the sample, which has 400,000 to 500,000 distinct CDR3 sequences, under 15% seen once. Many counts were recorded for this clonotype. The J segment lost 7 bases and the V segment lost 2 bases, leaving 1 base of the junction unmatched. CDR1 and CDR2 (germline): SGHAT, FQNNGV. The CDR3 totals 12 residues.

The clonotype comes from a man between 18 and 29 years old with Graves' ophthalmopathy. The sequencing sample was made of blood. The V and J genes are TRBV11-2 and TRBJ2-5; 7 bases agree with TRBD2. The CDR3 here is CASSLSGTTQYF. The CDR3 nucleotides are TGTGCCAGCAGCTTAAGCGGGACGACCCAGTACTTC.